The rows below give T cell receptor beta chains drawn from one sample of a study of T-cell memory formation after mild COVID-19. TCRdb itself ran the 5' RACE reads through MiXCR, one entry per CDR3 protein. The sample contains fewer than 90,000 distinct CDR3 sequences, around 13% of which appear only once. Sequencing was carried out using PBMCs or a T cell subset sorted from them (not recorded which). The receptors shown here come from a man younger than 30 who had mild COVID-19 (a few samples of this study predate the infection). Cell type and time point are not known. The CDR3 runs from the conserved cysteine through the conserved F or W. Part of the rows lack a size; the others show once, few, many or a class for expanded clones.

>TRBV4-1|TRBJ1-5|-
CASSQGQLYSNQPQHF
>TRBV29-1|TRBJ2-7|medium-sized
CSVYTGSSYEQYF
>TRBV7-3|TRBJ2-6|few
CASSAEGGSGANVLTF
>TRBV5-1|TRBJ2-1|-
CASSLGLGVGSYNEQFF
>TRBV19|TRBJ1-2|few
CASSIVVARAVSF
>TRBV20-1|TRBJ2-7|-
CSARDGSSYEQYF
>TRBV5-1|TRBJ1-1|few
CASSLGDSIPEAFF
>TRBV5-1|TRBJ2-3|-
CASRPGLASSDTQYF
>TRBV27|TRBJ2-1|-
CASSRGGPGNEQFF
>TRBV19|TRBJ1-1|-
CASSAQMNTEAFF
>TRBV27|TRBJ1-5|-
CASSTGFSNQPQHF
>TRBV18|TRBJ2-7|few
CASSRPTGEDHEQYF
>TRBV12-3/TRBV12-4|TRBJ1-5|-
CASSLVVGTGSPQHF
>TRBV6-2/TRBV6-3|TRBJ2-3|few
CASSYPVGTGTDTQYF
>TRBV30|TRBJ2-7|few
CAWMPGQGPYEQYF
>TRBV10-2|TRBJ2-7|-
CASSRSGQPYEQYF
>TRBV7-6|TRBJ2-3|many
CASSLETGTGDTQYF
>TRBV4-2|TRBJ2-3|-
CASSQDFGGGTDTQYF
>TRBV7-9|TRBJ1-2|-
CASSLGGNGYTF
>TRBV29-1|TRBJ2-5|-
CSARDRGEETQYF
>TRBV6-6|TRBJ2-3|many
CASSYPWGRAADTQYF
>TRBV7-3|TRBJ2-5|many
CASSLSGGAGQETQYF
>TRBV30|TRBJ1-2|few
CAWRPRFGWDYGYTF
>TRBV6-2/TRBV6-3|TRBJ2-4|-
CASSYSAGGLAKNIQYF
>TRBV20-1|TRBJ2-3|-
CSALTSGGKFTDTQYF
>TRBV6-2/TRBV6-3|TRBJ2-2|-
CASSSIGELFF
>TRBV7-2|TRBJ2-2|few
CASSERQGVFSTGELFF
>TRBV20-1|TRBJ2-3|-
CSARKLAGVTDTQYF
>TRBV6-5|TRBJ2-2|few
CASRLTTGVAGELFF
>TRBV25-1|TRBJ2-7|-
CASRAASLEQYF
>TRBV29-1|TRBJ2-1|few
CSVLTASSYNEQFF
>TRBV6-2/TRBV6-3|TRBJ2-2|few
CASGYPAGTGELFF
>TRBV30|TRBJ2-3|-
CAWSGLAGATDTQYF
>TRBV24-1|TRBJ2-5|few
CATSDLDRGGEETQYF
>TRBV7-9|TRBJ2-1|few
CASSPPKNNNEQFF
>TRBV12-3/TRBV12-4|TRBJ1-1|-
CASSLEGALEAFF
>TRBV4-1|TRBJ1-2|-
CASSQDPAGNYGYTF
>TRBV4-1|TRBJ2-3|-
CASRGIGTGVDTQYF